A single sample is the source of the 13 T cell receptor beta chains below, sequenced in a study of cytomegalovirus exposure and HLA in healthy donors. 13 Jbeta primers and 60 Vbeta primers were used for the PCR. The data were produced by immunoSEQ multiplex PCR, yet TCRdb's version contains in-frame clones alone and is incomplete. The sample consists of more than 95,000 clones, just under 75% of them appearing once. The specimen was PBMCs. The receptors were sampled from a man aged 55 to 70 in good health and CMV-seropositive.

This clone occurred once. The chain carries TRBV13 and TRBJ2-3; 7 bases are a match to TRBD2. After removal of 4 bases from V and 0 bases from J, the junction contained 13 bases not matched to a gene. The CDR3 length is 18 residues. CDR1 is PRHDT and CDR2 is FYEKMQ in the germline V gene (reference sequence). The CDR3 DNA is TGTGCCAGCAGCTCTTGGAAGGCCGGGGGGAGTAGCACAGATACGCAGTATTTT. Translation gives CASSSWKAGGSSTDTQYF.

This clone has just one count. The chain is built from TRBV18 and TRBJ2-1; 13 bases match TRBD2. Germline CDR1 reads KGHSH; CDR2 reads LQKENI. The CDR3 contains 15 residues. V was pared by 5 bases and J by 7 bases, with 5 bases of the junction left unmatched. The CDR3 loop is CASSTSTSGGNEQFF. DNA of the CDR3: TGTGCCAGCTCAACTTCGACTAGCGGGGGGAATGAGCAGTTCTTC.

DNA of the CDR3: TGTGCCAGCAGTTCGGGACACTCCACAGATACGCAGTATTTT. Amino acids: CASSSGHSTDTQYF. The rearrangement joins TRBV2 to TRBJ2-3; D might be TRBD1 (6 bases). The V end was cut by 5 bases, the J end by 2 bases, with 11 bases between. Germline V lookup: CDR1 SNHLY, CDR2 FYNNEI. The CDR3 contains 14 residues.

This clone showed up just a few times. V is TRBV6-6 and J is TRBJ2-2; the match to TRBD1 covers 9 bases. The CDR3 extends over 15 amino acids. With V trimmed by 6 bases and J by 0 bases, 2 bases remained unmatched. Germline V gene lookup returns CDR1 MNHNY and CDR2 SVGAGI (reference sequence). The chain's CDR3 is CASRQGAANTGELFF. The CDR3 nucleotides are TGTGCCAGCAGACAGGGGGCGGCGAACACCGGGGAGCTGTTTTTT.

This clone showed up just a few times. J is TRBJ1-5 and V is TRBV6-6; D possibly corresponds to TRBD1 (6 bases). The CDR3 is 13 residues long. Germline loops: CDR1 MNHNY, CDR2 SVGAGI (reference sequence). V was shortened by 6 bases and J by 4 bases, with 10 bases between the two germline ends. The DNA of the CDR3 is TGTGCCAGCAGCTCACAGGGAAATCAGCCCCAGCATTTT. Protein: CASSSQGNQPQHF.

In DNA form, the CDR3 reads TGTGCCAGCAGCTGGACAGATAGCAATCAGCCCCAGCATTTT. This codes for CASSWTDSNQPQHF. The chain carries TRBV5-8 and TRBJ1-5; weak D call: TRBD1 (6 bases). Germline CDR1 and CDR2: SGHTS and YDEGEE. V shed 3 bases and J shed 0 bases, with 7 bases lying between them. This CDR3 comprises 14 residues.

This clone has more than one count but fewer than ten. The chain couples TRBV10-3 to TRBJ2-7; D call uncertain. Per the germline V gene, CDR1 is ENHRY and CDR2 is SYGVKD. Trimming stripped 7 bases from V and 0 bases from J, with 10 bases between. The CDR3 contains 13 residues. DNA of the CDR3: TGTGCCATCAACGGCGGCCTCTCCTACGAGCAGTACTTC. It translates to CAINGGLSYEQYF.

The V gene is TRBV28, the J gene TRBJ2-5; D is possibly TRBD1 (5 bases). Trimming left V 4 bases short and J 5 bases short, with 14 bases between. Germline V lookup: CDR1 MDHEN, CDR2 SYDVKM. The CDR3 contains 14 residues. The CDR3 nucleotides are TGTGCCAGCAGTTCGACAGCCTTGGGCGAGACCCAGTACTTC. Translating gives CASSSTALGETQYF.

The J gene is TRBJ2-2, the V gene TRBV5-1; D may be TRBD2 (5 bases). This CDR3 comprises 14 residues. Germline lookup yields CDR1 SGHRS and CDR2 YFSETQ. Trimming removed 10 bases at V and 0 bases at J, with 13 bases between. The CDR3 is CAGRPEANTGELFF. CDR3 nucleotide sequence: TGCGCCGGGAGACCGGAGGCGAACACCGGGGAGCTGTTTTTT. Full variable domain (missing parts from reference TRBV5-1 and TRBJ2-2): KAGVTQTPRYLIKTRGQQVTLSCSPISGHRSVSWYQQTPGQGLQFLFEYFSETQRNKGNFPGRFSGRQFSNSRSEMNVSTLELGDSALYLCAGRPEANTGELFFGEGSRLTVL.

V is TRBV2 and J is TRBJ1-5, with 7 nucleotides matching TRBD1. The J segment lost 7 bases and the V segment lost 11 bases, leaving 14 bases of the junction unmatched. Germline CDR1 reads SNHLY; CDR2 reads FYNNEI. This CDR3 is 14 amino acids long. In DNA, the CDR3 is TGTGCCTCAGCGGGCAGGGGGGCGGGACAGCCCCAGCATTTT. Protein product: CASAGRGAGQPQHF.

This clone is a singleton in its sample. The chain recombines TRBV4-1 with TRBJ2-7, with a possible D match to TRBD2 (5 bases). V lost 5 bases and J lost 3, with 14 bases in between. Germline V gene sequence: CDR1 MGHRA, CDR2 YSYEKL. This CDR3 is 14 amino acids long. The CDR3 is CASSFSLANYEQYF. CDR3 nucleotides: TGCGCCAGCAGCTTCTCTCTAGCAAACTACGAGCAGTACTTC.

The CDR3 DNA reads TGTGCCAGCAGCGTCCGACAGGAAGGCACTGAAGCTTTCTTT. Translation: CASSVRQEGTEAFF. The J gene is TRBJ1-1, the V gene TRBV9, with D possibly matching TRBD1 (6 bases). Between the trimmed V and J ends, which lost 2 bases and 4 bases, there was a span of 12 bases. This CDR3 spans 14 amino acids. Germline CDR1 is SGDLS and CDR2 is YYNGEE.

This chain uses TRBV4-2 with TRBJ1-4; maybe TRBD1 (5 bases). V dropped 0 bases and J dropped 8 bases, with 19 bases sitting between them. Per germline, CDR1 LGHNA and CDR2 YNFKEQ. The CDR3 sequence is 17 residues long. The CDR3 DNA sequence: TGTGCCAGCAGCCAAGATATTACCCAGGGCCTGGTGGAAAAACTGTTTTTT. It translates to CASSQDITQGLVEKLFF.